The 9 T cell receptor beta chains reported below all come from one sample, sequenced in a study of T cells in Graves' hyperthyroidism and ophthalmopathy. Amplified TCR beta CDR3 regions derived from RNA transcripts. Initially, a first-round RT-PCR of the TCR CDR3 employed the HTBI primer set. From the multiplex PCR reads, TCRdb called clonotypes with MiXCR, one entry per CDR3 protein. The data show 650,000 to 700,000 distinct CDR3 sequences, 15% to 20% seen once. The sample was blood. All receptors derive from a man aged 50 to 59 with Graves' hyperthyroidism.

This clonotype was detected ten times or more. The rearrangement uses TRBV28 and TRBJ1-1; 7 positions match TRBD1. CDR1 is MDHEN, CDR2 SYDVKM, per germline. The CDR3 is 15 residues long. Trimming took 5 bases from V and 1 from J; bases not matched to a gene: 7. This CDR3 reads CASSRRTGANTEAFF. The CDR3 DNA sequence: TGTGCCAGCAGTCGAAGGACAGGAGCGAACACTGAAGCTTTCTTT.

As DNA, the CDR3 is TGTGCCAGCAGCCAAGACAGGGCCACCGGGGAGCTGTTTTTT. As protein: CASSQDRATGELFF. The chain is built from TRBV3-1 and TRBJ2-2, with D tentatively TRBD1 (5 bases). The ends were cut back, 0 bases at V and 4 bases at J, with 6 bases in the middle. The CDR3 has 14 amino acids. The germline CDR1 and CDR2 sequences are LGHDT and YNNKEL (reference sequence).

This clonotype was seen ten or more times. V usage is TRBV30 and J usage is TRBJ1-1, with D unresolved. The length of the CDR3 is 14 residues. Trimming shortened V by 5 bases and J by 2 bases, and 15 bases separated the two germline ends. Per germline, CDR1 GTSNPN and CDR2 SVGIG (reference sequence). CDR3 sequence (DNA): TGTGCCTGGGGGAGGACCAGAACTAACACTGAAGCTTTCTTT. It is translated as CAWGRTRTNTEAFF. Based on the CDR3 plus reference TRBV30 and TRBJ1-1, the full variable domain is SQTIHQWPATLVQPVGSPLSLECTVEGTSNPNLYWYRQAAGRGLQLLFYSVGIGQISSEVPQNLSASRPQDRQFILSSKKLLLSDSGFYLCAWGRTRTNTEAFFGQGTRLTVV.

J is TRBJ2-7 and V is TRBV29-1; D is ambiguous. Trimming left V 6 bases short and J 3 bases short, with 6 bases between. Per germline, CDR1 SQVTM and CDR2 ANQGSEA. The CDR3 contains 10 residues. The CDR3 DNA sequence: TGCAGCGTCCAAAGCTACGAGCAGTACTTC. It specifies CSVQSYEQYF.

The CDR3 loop is CASRGTSGRQEAQYF. CDR3 in DNA: TGTGCCAGCAGGGGGACTAGCGGGCGCCAAGAGGCGCAGTACTTC. The V and J genes are TRBV11-2 and TRBJ2-5; 12 bases map to TRBD2. The V gene end was trimmed by 6 bases and the J gene end by 11 bases; junction bases not matched to a gene: 13. CDR3 length: 15 amino acids. Per germline, CDR1 SGHAT and CDR2 FQNNGV.

In its sample, this clonotype was seen many times. This chain uses TRBV27 with TRBJ2-1; a weak D match, TRBD1 (5 bases). With 5 bases removed from V and 0 bases from J, the gap between germline ends came to 14 bases. The CDR3 has 16 residues. The germline CDR1 and CDR2 sequences are MNHEY and SMNVEV (reference sequence). In DNA form, the CDR3 reads TGTGCCAGCAGTATCCGACCAGACAGCTCCTACAATGAGCAGTTCTTC. Residues: CASSIRPDSSYNEQFF.

This clonotype was detected many times. The chain employs TRBV28 and TRBJ1-5, with 10 nucleotides matching TRBD1. CDR1 and CDR2 from the germline V gene are MDHEN and SYDVKM. The CDR3 has 17 amino acids. The J segment lost 4 bases and the V segment lost 3 bases, leaving 9 bases of the junction unmatched. The CDR3 nucleotides are TGTGCCAGCAGTTTCGCCTCGACAGGGGGCAGGAATCAGCCCCAGCATTTT. Translation: CASSFASTGGRNQPQHF.

This sequence joins TRBV10-3 and TRBJ2-5; tentatively, D is TRBD1 (5 bases). Germline loops: CDR1 ENHRY, CDR2 SYGVKD. Between the trimmed V and J ends, which lost 6 bases and 0 bases, there was a span of 14 bases. The CDR3 covers 15 residues. The CDR3 loop is CAISSETGNQETQYF. In DNA, the CDR3 is TGTGCCATCAGCTCTGAAACAGGAAACCAAGAGACCCAGTACTTC.

This clonotype came up many times. The gene calls are TRBV11-2 and TRBJ2-7; D not certain. V shed 0 bases and J shed 2 bases, with 5 bases lying between them. The CDR3 runs to 13 residues. Germline lookup yields CDR1 SGHAT and CDR2 FQNNGV. In nucleotides, the CDR3 is TGTGCCAGCAGCTTAGACACCACCTACGAGCAGTACTTC. Protein product: CASSLDTTYEQYF.